The 13 T cell receptor beta chains listed next were all sequenced from one sample in a study of blood T cell repertoires in COVID-19. Sequencing was performed with immunoSEQ multiplex PCR; in TCRdb, only in-frame clones are kept and a portion is missing. The sample lists 90,000 or so clones, 70% to 85% occurring once. Sequencing used peripheral blood. The receptors derive from a man in his sixties with acute or convalescent COVID-19.

V gene TRBV2 combines with J gene TRBJ1-6; 9 nucleotides agree with TRBD1. The CDR3 is 14 residues long. Germline V lookup: CDR1 SNHLY, CDR2 FYNNEI. V was pared by 6 bases and J by 9 bases, with 6 bases of the junction left unmatched. DNA of the CDR3: TGTGCCAGCAGAGGGGGACAGGGCGGTTCACCCCTCCACTTT. It translates to CASRGGQGGSPLHF.

The chain combines TRBV19 with TRBJ2-1, with 7 bases identical to TRBD1. Germline values: CDR1 LNHDA, CDR2 SQIVND (reference sequence). This CDR3 comprises 15 residues. J was trimmed by 7 bases and V by 5 bases; bases with no gene match: 11. The CDR3: CASSLGGRRVNEQFF. CDR3 DNA sequence: TGTGCCAGTAGTTTAGGGGGCCGACGTGTGAATGAGCAGTTCTTC.

Remarks on this clone: Germline and junction disagree at one end, which may indicate a read error. V and J are TRBV24-1 and TRBJ2-1; 7 nucleotides match TRBD1. This CDR3 comprises 15 residues. Germline V gene data show CDR1 as KGHDR and CDR2 as SFDVKD. This chain's CDR3 is CGPTPGTERADEQFF. As DNA, the CDR3 is TGCGGCCCGACCCCCGGGACAGAAAGGGCCGATGAGCAGTTCTTC.

The chain couples TRBV28 to TRBJ1-1; D gene ambiguous. The germline CDR1 and CDR2 sequences are MDHEN and SYDVKM. This CDR3 contains 12 residues. Trimming took off 1 base at V and 8 bases at J, with 8 bases between the two ends. CDR3 in DNA: TGTGCCAGCAGTTTATTTCCCGGGGAAGCTTTCTTT. This codes for CASSLFPGEAFF.

V and J are TRBV7-3 and TRBJ2-7, with D possibly being TRBD1 (6 bases). V lost 2 bases and J lost 3, with 23 bases in between. In germline, CDR1 is SGHTA, CDR2 FQGTGA. The CDR3 spans 18 residues. The CDR3: CASSLWGRGAPLGYEQYF. The CDR3, as DNA: TGTGCCAGCAGCTTATGGGGCAGGGGAGCCCCCTTAGGCTACGAGCAGTACTTC.

This chain connects TRBV5-4 to TRBJ1-2, with a possible D match to TRBD1 (5 bases). Trimming cost V 0 bases and J 7 bases, with 13 bases left between them. Germline assignment: CDR1 SGHNT and CDR2 YYREEE (reference sequence). CDR3 length: 14 residues. The CDR3 sequence is CASSLVQGGSGYTF. CDR3 nucleotides: TGTGCCAGCAGCTTGGTGCAGGGAGGGAGTGGCTACACCTTC.

The chain is built from TRBV5-1 and TRBJ2-3; tentatively, D is TRBD1 (6 bases). Looked up from germline, CDR1 is SGHRS and CDR2 is YFSETQ. With 0 bases removed from V and 1 base from J, the gap between germline ends came to 9 bases. This CDR3 is built from 15 residues. The CDR3 DNA is TGCGCCAGCAGCTTGGCAGGGGATCGCACAGATACGCAGTATTTT. It yields the protein CASSLAGDRTDTQYF.

The chain couples TRBV11-2 to TRBJ1-2, with 10 bases lining up with TRBD1. CDR1 is SGHAT, CDR2 FQNNGV, per germline. V lost 5 bases to trimming and J lost 8 bases; unmatched junction nucleotides: 11. The CDR3 length is 15 residues. CDR3 coding DNA: TGTGCCAGCAGCCCCCGGGACAGGGGTATCTACGGCTACACCTTC. Its protein is CASSPRDRGIYGYTF.

The CDR3 protein is CASSQESGAADTQYF. DNA of the CDR3: TGTGCCAGCAGCCAAGAGTCAGGGGCGGCAGATACGCAGTATTTT. The V and J genes are TRBV4-2 and TRBJ2-3; TRBD1 is a possible D gene (6 bases). The germline gives CDR1 LGHNA, CDR2 YNFKEQ. This CDR3 has 15 amino acids. Between the trimmed V and J ends, which lost 0 bases and 4 bases, there was a span of 11 bases.

The rearrangement joins TRBV28 to TRBJ2-1; a weak D match, TRBD1 (5 bases). This CDR3 region has 14 residues. Germline CDR1 is MDHEN and CDR2 is SYDVKM. Trimming cost V 3 bases and J 6 bases, with 12 bases left between them. The CDR3 coding sequence is TGTGCCAGCAGTTTGCCAGGGCGACTCAATGAGCAGTTCTTC. This sequence encodes CASSLPGRLNEQFF.

This chain uses TRBV2 with TRBJ1-1; 9 bases fit TRBD1. Germline V gene sequence: CDR1 SNHLY, CDR2 FYNNEI. This CDR3 contains 14 residues. Losses at the gene ends were 5 bases for V and 10 bases for J; bases not matched to a gene: 11. As DNA, the CDR3 is TGTGCCAGCAGTCGGGACAGGGAGGTTTCGGGAGCTTTCTTT. Protein product: CASSRDREVSGAFF.

The J gene is TRBJ1-4, the V gene TRBV6-5; TRBD1 agrees at 8 bases. Per germline, CDR1 MNHEY and CDR2 SVGAGI. There are 15 residues in the CDR3. V shed 5 bases and J 5 bases; nucleotides not matched to a gene: 7. CDR3: CASSTRTGLNEKLFF. Here the CDR3 DNA reads TGTGCCAGCAGTACTCGGACAGGGTTAAATGAAAAACTGTTTTTT.

The V and J genes are TRBV7-2 and TRBJ2-5; 8 bases are shared with TRBD2. The germline gives CDR1 SGHTA, CDR2 FQGNSA. The CDR3 contains 15 residues. After removal of 1 base from V and 1 base from J, the junction contained 2 bases not matched to a gene. The CDR3: CASSLGTSSQETQYF. The CDR3 DNA reads TGTGCCAGCAGCTTAGGGACTAGCTCCCAAGAGACCCAGTACTTC.